These T cell receptor beta chains were read from a single sample in a study of blood T cell repertoires in COVID-19. The assay was immunoSEQ multiplex PCR, and TCRdb's table has in-frame clones only and misses some. The table has 35,000 to 45,000 clones, 70% to 90% seen once. The specimen was peripheral blood. These receptors were collected from a man between 65 and 85 years old with acute or convalescent COVID-19. The CDR3 runs from the conserved cysteine through the conserved F or W. D genes are given only for firm matches. The size field is filled for only some rows; it gives once, few, many or a size class.

d_gene: TRBD1
j_gene: TRBJ2-3
abundance: .
v_gene: TRBV19
CDR3aa: CASNPTGGTDTQYF
CDR3nt: TGTGCCAGTAACCCCACAGGGGGCACAGATACGCAGTATTTT

d_gene: TRBD1
j_gene: TRBJ1-6
abundance: .
v_gene: TRBV6-5
CDR3aa: CASSPGQGTGSPLHF
CDR3nt: TGTGCCAGCAGCCCGGGACAGGGTACGGGTTCACCCCTCCACTTT

d_gene: TRBD2
j_gene: TRBJ2-2
abundance: .
v_gene: TRBV9
CDR3aa: CASSVVASGGRYTGELFF
CDR3nt: TGTGCCAGCAGCGTAGTTGCTAGCGGGGGCCGGTACACCGGGGAGCTGTTTTTT

d_gene: TRBD2
j_gene: TRBJ2-3
abundance: .
v_gene: TRBV4-2
CDR3aa: CASTLLAERTDTQYF
CDR3nt: TGTGCCAGCACCCTGCTAGCGGAGCGCACAGATACGCAGTATTTT

d_gene: TRBD2
j_gene: TRBJ2-5
abundance: .
v_gene: TRBV30
CDR3aa: CAWSGGGTSRETQYF
CDR3nt: TGTGCCTGGAGTGGAGGCGGGACTAGTCGAGAGACCCAGTACTTC

d_gene: TRBD1
j_gene: TRBJ1-1
abundance: .
v_gene: TRBV7-9
CDR3aa: CASSFGQGSTEAFF
CDR3nt: TGTGCCAGCAGTTTCGGACAGGGATCGACTGAAGCTTTCTTT

d_gene: .
j_gene: TRBJ2-2
abundance: .
v_gene: TRBV12-3/TRBV12-4
CDR3aa: CASSPRTGELFF
CDR3nt: TGTGCCAGCAGCCCTAGGACCGGGGAGCTGTTTTTT

d_gene: .
j_gene: TRBJ2-7
abundance: .
v_gene: TRBV12-3/TRBV12-4
CDR3aa: CASSNGGTYEQYF
CDR3nt: TGTGCCAGCAGTAATGGAGGGACCTACGAGCAGTACTTC

d_gene: .
j_gene: TRBJ1-5
abundance: .
v_gene: TRBV19
CDR3aa: CASNRGRRVHF
CDR3nt: TGTGCCAGTAATAGAGGGAGAAGGGTGCATTTT

d_gene: TRBD1
j_gene: TRBJ1-3
abundance: .
v_gene: TRBV6-2/TRBV6-3
CDR3aa: CASSSGQAGPGNTIYF
CDR3nt: TGTGCCAGCAGTTCGGGACAGGCCGGCCCTGGAAACACCATATATTTT

d_gene: TRBD1
j_gene: TRBJ1-1
abundance: .
v_gene: TRBV7-2
CDR3aa: CASSLGGQGAEAFF
CDR3nt: TGTGCCAGCAGCTTAGGCGGACAGGGGGCTGAAGCTTTCTTT

d_gene: .
j_gene: TRBJ2-5
abundance: .
v_gene: TRBV4-1
CDR3aa: CASSQPDRIQETQYF
CDR3nt: TGCGCCAGCAGCCAGCCAGACAGGATTCAAGAGACCCAGTACTTC

d_gene: .
j_gene: TRBJ1-3
abundance: .
v_gene: TRBV7-2
CDR3aa: CASSFGGSRNTIYF
CDR3nt: TGTGCCAGCAGCTTCGGAGGTAGCAGAAACACCATATATTTT

d_gene: .
j_gene: TRBJ2-7
abundance: .
v_gene: TRBV28
CDR3aa: CASSPTGKYAYEQYF
CDR3nt: TGTGCCAGCAGCCCGACGGGAAAGTACGCCTACGAGCAGTACTTC

d_gene: .
j_gene: TRBJ1-2
abundance: .
v_gene: TRBV11-2
CDR3aa: CASSLASNYGYTF
CDR3nt: TGTGCCAGCAGCTTAGCCTCTAACTATGGCTACACCTTC

d_gene: .
j_gene: TRBJ1-4
abundance: .
v_gene: TRBV11-2
CDR3aa: CASSQGGGVVGEKLFF
CDR3nt: TGTGCCAGCAGCCAGGGAGGCGGGGTAGTTGGTGAAAAACTGTTTTTT

d_gene: TRBD1
j_gene: TRBJ1-4
abundance: .
v_gene: TRBV29-1
CDR3aa: CSVQGFQDEKLFF
CDR3nt: TGCAGCGTACAGGGGTTTCAGGATGAAAAACTGTTTTTT

d_gene: .
j_gene: TRBJ2-5
abundance: .
v_gene: TRBV6-1
CDR3aa: CASSEAFKRQETQYF
CDR3nt: TGTGCCAGCAGTGAAGCCTTTAAGCGGCAAGAGACCCAGTACTTC

d_gene: .
j_gene: TRBJ1-6
abundance: .
v_gene: TRBV19
CDR3aa: CASSIGGGDNSPLHF
CDR3nt: TGTGCCAGTAGTATAGGTGGAGGCGACAATTCACCCCTCCACTTT

d_gene: .
j_gene: TRBJ1-1
abundance: once
v_gene: TRBV7-2
CDR3aa: CASSLDRTGRNTEAFF
CDR3nt: TGTGCCAGCAGCTTAGACCGGACTGGAAGAAACACTGAAGCTTTCTTT

d_gene: TRBD1
j_gene: TRBJ2-4
abundance: once
v_gene: TRBV19
CDR3aa: CASSDPGGLGKNIQYF
CDR3nt: TGTGCCAGTAGCGACCCAGGGGGCTTGGGCAAAAACATTCAGTACTTC